The 29 T cell receptor beta chains below all came from one sample that was sequenced in a study of graft-versus-host responses after intestinal transplantation. Generated by immunoSEQ multiplex PCR, the TCRdb table keeps only in-frame clones and is missing some. The sample lists about 40,000 clones, under 95% occurring once. Sequencing was performed on PBMCs, taken approximately 320 days after intestinal transplant. Receptor source: a human patient who received an intestinal transplant, so some T cells may come from the graft donor.

This chain joins TRBV9 and TRBJ2-1; 8 bases map to TRBD2. Germline V gene lookup returns CDR1 SGDLS and CDR2 YYNGEE. The CDR3 has 14 amino acids. The V segment lost 8 bases and the J segment 7 bases; nucleotides outside the gene matches: 11. CDR3 amino acids: CASSLVAGSNEQFF. DNA for the CDR3: TGTGCCAGTTCCTTGGTAGCGGGGTCTAATGAGCAGTTCTTC.

V usage is TRBV2 and J usage is TRBJ1-2, with D unresolved. V was pared by 6 bases and J by 5 bases, with 10 bases between. The germline V gene encodes CDR1 SNHLY and CDR2 FYNNEI. This CDR3 spans 12 amino acids. In DNA form, the CDR3 reads TGTGCCAGCAGGGGGATGGAATATGGCTACACCTTC. Amino acids: CASRGMEYGYTF.

The V gene is TRBV28, the J gene TRBJ1-2; TRBD1 might be the D (6 bases). V was clipped by 6 bases and J by 2 bases, with 16 bases between them. The germline gives CDR1 MDHEN, CDR2 SYDVKM. The CDR3 runs 15 residues. CDR3 protein: CASRTGTPPNYGYTF. The DNA of the CDR3 is TGTGCCAGCAGGACCGGGACACCCCCGAACTATGGCTACACCTTC.

The V gene is TRBV4-1, the J gene TRBJ1-5; D remains unclear. The V end lost 1 base, the J end lost 12 bases, and 7 bases lay between the germline ends. This CDR3 is built from 11 residues. CDR1 is MGHRA, CDR2 YSYEKL, per germline. CDR3 loop: CASSQGPFQHF. The CDR3 DNA is TGCGCCAGCAGCCAAGGACCGTTCCAGCATTTT.

The chain employs TRBV11-3 and TRBJ2-1; D remains ambiguous. Per the germline V gene, CDR1 is SGHNT and CDR2 is YENEEA. CDR3 length: 12 residues. V was shortened by 0 bases and J by 10 bases, with 7 bases between the two germline ends. CDR3 sequence: CASSLDEREQFF. CDR3 sequence (DNA): TGTGCCAGCAGCTTAGATGAGAGAGAGCAGTTCTTC.

V usage is TRBV6-1 and J usage is TRBJ2-3; 9 nucleotides line up with TRBD1. CDR1 is MNHNS, CDR2 SASEGT, per germline. V gave up 6 bases and J gave up 3 bases; unmatched junction bases: 1. CDR3 length: 13 residues. The CDR3 spells CASRGTGTDTQYF. CDR3 nucleotides: TGTGCCAGCAGGGGGACAGGGACAGATACGCAGTATTTT.

The J gene is TRBJ2-2, the V gene TRBV5-1; perhaps TRBD2 as D (5 bases). Germline V gene data show CDR1 as SGHRS and CDR2 as YFSETQ. This CDR3 is 15 amino acids long. V gave up 4 bases and J gave up 1 base, with 11 bases separating them. Here the CDR3 reads CASSLEAVNTGELFF. In DNA, the CDR3 is TGCGCCAGCAGCCTGGAAGCGGTGAACACCGGGGAGCTGTTTTTT.

The rearrangement uses TRBV21-1 and TRBJ2-1; the table's D gene call, TRBD1, was not cross checked with the DNA. TRBV21-1 is recorded as a pseudogene. This CDR3 has 16 amino acids. The CDR3: CASSAGRADDYNEQFF. CDR3 sequence (DNA): TGTGCCAGCAGCGCAGGCAGGGCGGACGATTACAATGAGCAGTTCTTC.

This sequence joins TRBV6-5 and TRBJ2-7; 7 bases fit TRBD1. The CDR3 has 13 residues. The germline gives CDR1 MNHEY, CDR2 SVGAGI. V shed 8 bases, J shed 3 bases, and the junction held 7 bases outside the gene matches. The CDR3 here is CASAPGQNYEQYF. DNA of the CDR3: TGTGCCAGCGCCCCGGGACAGAACTACGAGCAGTACTTC.

The chain recombines TRBV5-1 with TRBJ2-7; the match to TRBD2 covers 12 bases. Looked up from germline, CDR1 is SGHRS and CDR2 is YFSETQ. The CDR3 is made up of 16 amino acids. The V gene end was trimmed by 4 bases and the J gene end by 0 bases; junction bases not matched to a gene: 5. CDR3 sequence (DNA): TGCGCCAGCAGCCTCCTAGCGGGGGGGAGCTCCTACGAGCAGTACTTC. Its translation: CASSLLAGGSSYEQYF.

This clone was recorded a few times. The CDR3 DNA reads TGCAGCGTTCTTTCGGGGGGGCCTACCGGGGAGCTGTTTTTT. Translating gives CSVLSGGPTGELFF. V usage is TRBV29-1 and J usage is TRBJ2-2; 8 positions match TRBD2. Germline V gives CDR1 SQVTM, CDR2 ANQGSEA. Germline trimming cut 5 bases from V and 5 bases from J; bases unmatched to any gene: 7. The CDR3 covers 14 residues.

V and J are TRBV7-6 and TRBJ1-5, with D possibly being TRBD1 (5 bases). Germline values: CDR1 SGHVS, CDR2 FNYEAQ. V lost 4 bases, J lost 3 bases, and 13 bases lay in between. The CDR3 has 15 residues. CDR3 sequence (DNA): TGTGCCAGCAGCTCGCGGGACGGCCCCAATCAGCCCCAGCATTTT. The encoded protein is CASSSRDGPNQPQHF.

The rearrangement uses TRBV7-2 and TRBJ2-5; tentative D call: TRBD2 (6 bases). Trimming cost V 6 bases and J 7 bases, with 12 bases left between them. There are 12 residues in the CDR3. From germline, CDR1 is SGHTA and CDR2 FQGNSA. In DNA, the CDR3 is TGTGCCAGCAGACCCGACGGGGGGACCCAGTACTTC. It is translated as CASRPDGGTQYF.

The rearrangement joins TRBV4-1 to TRBJ1-1; 7 positions match TRBD1. The CDR3 loop spans 14 amino acids. Per the germline V gene, CDR1 is MGHRA and CDR2 is YSYEKL. The V and J ends lost 0 bases and 7 bases, in that order; junction bases with no gene match: 5. The CDR3 coding sequence is TGCGCCAGCAGCCAAGATCCCCAGGGGGGTGAAGCTTTCTTT. Protein: CASSQDPQGGEAFF.

The chain recombines TRBV6-6 with TRBJ1-3; 7 bases are a match to TRBD1. V trimming: 2 bases; J trimming: 3 bases; junction bases outside the gene matches: 4. The CDR3 runs 15 residues. Germline CDR1 is MNHNY and CDR2 is SVGAGI (reference sequence). The CDR3 region is CASSYQGQRGNTIYF. In nucleotides, the CDR3 is TGTGCCAGCAGTTACCAGGGACAGCGTGGAAACACCATATATTTT.

This clone was detected a few times. The V and J genes are TRBV6-4 and TRBJ2-1, with 8 bases aligning to TRBD2. The germline CDR1 and CDR2 sequences are MRHNA and SNTAGT. The CDR3 spans 15 residues. With 0 bases clipped from V and 9 bases from J, the junction kept 7 bases outside the gene matches. The DNA of the CDR3 is TGTGCCAGCAGTGACTCGGCGGGGGGTAGCGGTGAGCAGTTCTTC. Protein product: CASSDSAGGSGEQFF.

The chain joins TRBV6-1 to TRBJ2-7; 7 bases line up with TRBD2. The ends lost 4 bases at V and 2 bases at J; junction bases unmatched: 2. CDR1 is MNHNS and CDR2 is SASEGT in the germline V gene. The CDR3 covers 13 residues. CDR3 amino acids: CASSGDYPYEQYF. As DNA, the CDR3 is TGTGCCAGCAGTGGGGACTACCCCTACGAGCAGTACTTC.

In regard to this clone: Distinct nucleotide sequences in the sample also encode this CDR3. The chain has TRBV29-1 and TRBJ1-2; D unresolved. Trimming left V 6 bases short and J 2 bases short, with 10 bases between. The V gene's germline CDR1 is SQVTM and CDR2 ANQGSEA. The CDR3 consists of 12 residues. DNA for the CDR3: TGCAGCGTGTGGACGGGGAACTATGGCTACACCTTC. Translated: CSVWTGNYGYTF.

This chain links TRBV5-1 with TRBJ2-7; TRBD2 is a possible D gene (6 bases). Trimming took 9 bases from V and 3 from J, leaving 19 bases between them. There are 14 residues in the CDR3. Germline V CDR1 and CDR2: SGHRS, YFSETQ. The CDR3: CANKTRGIGYEQYF. The CDR3 bases are TGCGCCAACAAAACTCGGGGGATAGGCTACGAGCAGTACTTC.

The V gene is TRBV7-2, the J gene TRBJ1-5, with D uncertain. With 6 bases removed from V and 0 bases from J, the gap between germline ends came to 12 bases. From germline, CDR1 is SGHTA and CDR2 FQGNSA. The CDR3 runs 15 residues. The CDR3 DNA reads as TGTGCCAGCAGATTAAAATGGCTTAGCAATCAGCCCCAGCATTTT. Its protein is CASRLKWLSNQPQHF.

This chain joins TRBV19 and TRBJ1-2, with D perhaps matching TRBD1 (5 bases). CDR3 length: 14 amino acids. The V end was cut by 3 bases, the J end by 8 bases, with 16 bases between. The germline gives CDR1 LNHDA, CDR2 SQIVND (reference sequence). In nucleotides, the CDR3 is TGTGCCAGTAGTATGCTACAGGCGCGAGAGGGCTACACCTTC. Translation gives CASSMLQAREGYTF.

The CDR3 loop reads CASGLQGYTGELFF. CDR3 DNA: TGTGCCAGCGGCCTACAGGGCTACACCGGGGAGCTGTTTTTT. The chain links TRBV2 to TRBJ2-2; weak D call: TRBD1 (6 bases). Germline assignment: CDR1 SNHLY and CDR2 FYNNEI. There are 14 residues in the CDR3. Trimming shortened V by 8 bases and J by 3 bases, and 13 bases separated the two germline ends.

This clone appeared a single time. The rearrangement joins TRBV10-2 to TRBJ2-7; 7 nucleotides align to TRBD1. Per germline, CDR1 WSHSY and CDR2 SAAADI. The CDR3 totals 15 residues. The ends lost 0 bases at V and 7 bases at J; junction bases unmatched: 9. DNA for the CDR3: TGCGCCAGCAGTGAGTCTCAGGGGACAGCAGTTGAGCAGTACTTC. It specifies CASSESQGTAVEQYF.

The chain joins TRBV5-6 to TRBJ2-2; 11 nucleotides match TRBD2. There are 16 residues in the CDR3. Germline V gives CDR1 SGHDT, CDR2 YYEEEE. V shed 0 bases, J shed 9 bases, and the junction held 7 bases outside the gene matches. CDR3 in amino acids: CASSLEGSGRAWELFF. CDR3 DNA: TGTGCCAGCAGCTTGGAGGGTAGCGGGAGGGCCTGGGAGCTGTTTTTT.

Concerning this clone itself: Other nucleotide sequences in the sample specify the same CDR3. The chain carries TRBV18 and TRBJ2-5, with D perhaps being TRBD1 or TRBD2 (5 bases each). CDR1 and CDR2 (germline): KGHSH, LQKENI. The V end was cut by 6 bases, the J end by 5 bases, with 13 bases between. The CDR3 runs 13 residues. The CDR3 DNA sequence: TGTGCCAGCTCCATTAGACAGCGGGAGACCCAGTACTTC. It encodes CASSIRQRETQYF.

The chain combines TRBV5-5 with TRBJ1-2; D gene ambiguous. The CDR3 spans 17 residues. Trimming left V 0 bases short and J 4 bases short, with 19 bases between. Germline V lookup: CDR1 SGHKS, CDR2 YYEKEE (reference sequence). CDR3 DNA: TGTGCCAGCAGCTTGGAGGTTTGGGCAGGCGGCTTCTATGGCTACACCTTC. This codes for CASSLEVWAGGFYGYTF.

This clone occurred once. The V call is TRBV5-1, the J call TRBJ2-2, with 7 nucleotides matching TRBD1. The CDR3 covers 15 residues. Unmatched junction bases numbered 3, after V lost 2 bases and J lost 2 bases. Germline CDR1 reads SGHRS; CDR2 reads YFSETQ. The CDR3 spells CASSFDRDNTGELFF. Here the CDR3 DNA reads TGCGCCAGCAGCTTTGACAGGGACAACACCGGGGAGCTGTTTTTT.

The chain combines TRBV11-2 with TRBJ2-7; TRBD1 matches 9 bases. Germline CDR1 and CDR2: SGHAT and FQNNGV. V lost 2 bases and J lost 12; bases outside the gene matches: 11. This CDR3 is 14 amino acids long. CDR3 sequence reads: CASSLTAGQGGGYF. In nucleotides, the CDR3 is TGTGCCAGCAGCTTAACCGCGGGACAGGGCGGCGGGTACTTC.

The gene calls are TRBV18 and TRBJ1-5; 7 bases agree with TRBD1. The V and J ends lost 0 bases and 6 bases, in that order; junction bases with no gene match: 11. This CDR3 is 17 amino acids long. Germline assignment: CDR1 KGHSH and CDR2 LQKENI. CDR3 sequence reads: CASSPPVVTGNSQPQHF. CDR3 coding DNA: TGTGCCAGCTCACCACCGGTCGTGACAGGGAATTCTCAGCCCCAGCATTTT.